This is a list of T cell receptor beta chains from one sample in a study of control samples from healthy donors and cancer patients. Libraries were prepared by immunoSEQ multiplex PCR; TCRdb keeps only in-frame clonotypes and omits some of them. This table has some 95,000 clones, 79% appearing once. Sequenced input: blood. These TCRs come from a woman younger than 45 in good health. The CDR3 runs from the conserved cysteine through the conserved F or W. D genes are given only for firm matches.

-	TRBV4-1	TRBJ2-2	CASSQAGQSTGELFF
-	TRBV23-1	TRBJ1-5	CASSQSKTRYQPQHF
-	TRBV19	TRBJ1-2	CASSMTDNYGYTF
-	TRBV11-2	TRBJ2-7	CASSIQRGTYEQYF
-	TRBV3-1/TRBV3-2	TRBJ1-2	CASSQEGNYTF
TRBD1	TRBV11-2	TRBJ1-2	CASSPRTGDYGYTF
TRBD1	TRBV6-6	TRBJ1-2	CASTPRDRNYGYTF
-	TRBV5-1	TRBJ1-1	CASSGTAASTEAFF
-	TRBV5-1	TRBJ1-1	CASGAGPTTEAFF
-	TRBV14	TRBJ2-7	CASSQGGYSSYEQYF
-	TRBV5-4	TRBJ2-3	CASSFGDDYDTQYF
TRBD1	TRBV5-1	TRBJ2-1	CASSLEGQAEIDEQFF
-	TRBV7-3	TRBJ1-2	CASSPQGTEDGYTF
-	TRBV12-5	TRBJ2-3	CASGVSGGTDTQYF
TRBD2	TRBV30	TRBJ2-1	CAQRGLAEGQQFF
TRBD1	TRBV5-5	TRBJ2-7	CASSLPGVGGSEQYF
TRBD1	TRBV29-1	TRBJ2-1	CSVETQGARYNEQFF
TRBD1	TRBV14	TRBJ2-2	CASSQRGGPTGELFF
-	TRBV7-2	TRBJ1-3	CASSLAGSPSGNTIYF
TRBD1	TRBV7-9	TRBJ2-5	CASSFRTGGDQDQETQYF
-	TRBV6-2/TRBV6-3	TRBJ1-5	CASSVDSPGQPQHF
-	TRBV24-1	TRBJ1-3	CATSDLLPDKVGNTIYF
-	TRBV5-1	TRBJ2-5	CASSLGKETQYF
TRBD2	TRBV7-8	TRBJ2-2	CASSFRGDNTGELFF
-	TRBV2	TRBJ2-5	CASSAPVTSQHAGGIQETQYF
-	TRBV12-5	TRBJ2-1	CASGLRDKEGIGDEQFF
TRBD1	TRBV5-6	TRBJ2-5	CASSIGTGRGTQYF
TRBD1	TRBV6-2/TRBV6-3	TRBJ1-1	CASSRQGRTEAFF
-	TRBV2	TRBJ2-1	CASTQPSRAAQDNEQFF
TRBD2	TRBV6-7	TRBJ2-3	CASSYPASGVCTDTQYF
-	TRBV6-5	TRBJ2-3	CASSSQGGPYTDTQYF
TRBD1	TRBV9	TRBJ1-3	CASSGTQGAGNTIYF
TRBD1	TRBV15	TRBJ1-2	CATSRGTGNYYGYTF
-	TRBV6-5	TRBJ2-5	CASSPTVLHAQYF
-	TRBV7-8	TRBJ1-3	CASSLIPSGNTIYF
-	TRBV11-3	TRBJ1-1	CASSLDQNTEAFF
-	TRBV6-1	TRBJ1-5	CASSERAGIWNQPQHF
-	TRBV29-1	TRBJ1-1	CSVELAGAHTEAFF
TRBD2	TRBV7-6	TRBJ2-1	CASSRRTSGGLAARYNEQFF